The 9 T cell receptor beta chains below were found in one sample sequenced in a study of T-cell memory formation after mild COVID-19. TCRdb reanalysed the 5' RACE reads using MiXCR and keeps one entry per CDR3 protein. The data hold hundreds of thousands of distinct CDR3 sequences, with more than 15% observed a single time. Material: PBMCs or a T cell subset sorted from them (not recorded which). These receptors were collected from an adult woman who had mild COVID-19 (a few samples of this study predate the infection). Cell type and time point are not known.

This chain uses TRBV20-1 with TRBJ2-6; D not certain. Between the trimmed V and J ends, which lost 3 bases and 3 bases, there was a span of 9 bases. This CDR3 has 14 residues. CDR1 is DFQATT and CDR2 is SNEGSKA in the germline V gene (reference sequence). As DNA, the CDR3 is TGCAGTGCTAGTCCTTGGGATGGGGCCAACGTCCTGACTTTC. It encodes CSASPWDGANVLTF.

This clonotype turned up a few times. The J gene is TRBJ2-1, the V gene TRBV30; D may be TRBD1 or TRBD2 (6 bases each). Germline CDR1 reads GTSNPN; CDR2 reads SVGIG (reference sequence). The V end lost 0 bases, the J end lost 8 bases, and 20 bases lay between the germline ends. This CDR3 region has 16 residues. The CDR3 bases are TGTGCCTGGAGTGTACGGACGGGGGCGGGCAGGGATGAGCAGTTCTTC. This sequence encodes CAWSVRTGAGRDEQFF.

The chain combines TRBV7-2 with TRBJ2-3, with D uncertain. The V and J ends lost 6 bases and 2 bases respectively, with 18 bases between them. Germline V gene data show CDR1 as SGHTA and CDR2 as FQGNSA. The CDR3 covers 16 residues. The CDR3 loop reads CASRYPLSADTDTQYF. The CDR3 coding sequence is TGTGCCAGCAGATATCCCCTCTCGGCGGACACAGATACGCAGTATTTT.

This chain links TRBV9 with TRBJ2-7; 7 bases are a match to TRBD2. The CDR3 is made up of 17 amino acids. Germline CDR1 SGDLS, CDR2 YYNGEE. The junction had 16 bases not matched to a gene; V was cut back by 3 bases and J by 4 bases. CDR3 DNA: TGTGCCAGCAGCGCCGCGGCCCAGTCGGGAGGAGGGTACGAGCAGTACTTC. It is translated as CASSAAAQSGGGYEQYF. Full variable domain (rest looked up from reference TRBV9 and TRBJ2-7): DSGVTQTPKHLITATGQRVTLRCSPRSGDLSVYWYQQSLDQGLQFLIQYYNGEERAKGNILERFSAQQFPDLHSELNLSSLELGDSALYFCASSAAAQSGGGYEQYFGPGTRLTVT.

This clonotype was seen more than once but under ten times. V and J are TRBV15 and TRBJ1-1, with TRBD1 identical over 7 bases. V lost 5 bases and J lost 0; bases outside the gene matches: 6. The germline gives CDR1 LNHNV, CDR2 YYDKDF (reference sequence). The CDR3 covers 15 residues. The CDR3 DNA reads as TGTGCCACCAGCCTACCCAGGGGGATGAACACTGAAGCTTTCTTT. This translates into CATSLPRGMNTEAFF.

This clonotype appeared a few times. The chain couples TRBV5-6 to TRBJ2-7; TRBD2 aligns across 11 bases. V dropped 4 bases and J dropped 8; count of bases not matched to a gene: 11. The CDR3 consists of 15 residues. Germline values: CDR1 SGHDT, CDR2 YYEEEE. The CDR3 here is CASSPRTSGSLQQYF. CDR3 DNA: TGTGCCAGCAGCCCAAGAACTAGCGGGAGCCTCCAGCAGTACTTC. The full variable domain, in which reference TRBV5-6 and TRBJ2-7 provide the parts outside the CDR3, is DAGVTQSPTHLIKTRGQQVTLRCSPKSGHDTVSWYQQALGQGPQFIFQYYEEEERQRGNFPDRFSGHQFPNYSSELNVNALLLGDSALYLCASSPRTSGSLQQYFGPGTRLTVT.

This clonotype has just a few counts. V gene TRBV19 combines with J gene TRBJ2-7, with TRBD1 identical over 7 bases. The germline V gene has CDR1 LNHDA and CDR2 SQIVND (reference sequence). This CDR3 has 13 amino acids. Trimming removed 6 bases from V and 5 bases from J; junction bases left unmatched: 7. In nucleotides, the CDR3 is TGTGCCAGTAGGCCGGGAACAGGGGACGAGCAGTACTTC. Translation gives CASRPGTGDEQYF.

The chain couples TRBV29-1 to TRBJ2-7; the D is unclear. Trimming shortened V by 4 bases and J by 0 bases, and 4 bases separated the two germline ends. The germline V gene has CDR1 SQVTM and CDR2 ANQGSEA. CDR3 length equals 11 residues. The CDR3 nucleotides read TGCAGCGTTGGGAACTCCTACGAGCAGTACTTC. Translated: CSVGNSYEQYF.

The chain has TRBV2 and TRBJ2-1; 7 nucleotides align to TRBD2. The junction had 10 bases not matched to a gene; V was cut back by 5 bases and J by 6 bases. This CDR3 has 15 amino acids. Germline assignment: CDR1 SNHLY and CDR2 FYNNEI. CDR3 DNA sequence: TGTGCCAGCAGTCCTTGGGGACTAAGCACCAATGAGCAGTTCTTC. Its translation: CASSPWGLSTNEQFF.